This T cell receptor beta chain was sequenced for a study of blood T cell repertoires in COVID-19. Overall study context: Sites across the United States, Italy and Spain contributed samples from acute and convalescent COVID-19. Sources were T cells, B-cell-depleted T cells, or PBMCs; the material itself was cDNA or gDNA.

Under the authors' procedure: Amplification of reference gene primers provided the estimated nucleated cell counts. Method: immunoSEQ multiplex PCR; TCRdb's copy keeps in-frame clones and lacks some. V and J calls and clone size are as listed in that table; D and trimming were resolved from the DNA. The sample has about 200,000 clones, roughly 87% seen once. The receptor's source is a man aged 40-50 years with active or convalescent COVID-19. Sequencing was done on a sample of peripheral blood.

DNA of the CDR3: TGTGCCAGCAGCGTTAGTAACCTTGAGAGCTACACCTTC. This encodes CASSVSNLESYTF. The chain links TRBV9 to TRBJ1-2; D gene uncertain. CDR3 size: 13 residues. The V end was cut by 2 bases, the J end by 9 bases, with 14 bases between. CDR1 and CDR2 (germline): SGDLS, YYNGEE. The full variable domain, its missing parts supplied by reference TRBV9 and TRBJ1-2, is DSGVTQTPKHLITATGQRVTLRCSPRSGDLSVYWYQQSLDQGLQFLIQYYNGEERAKGNILERFSAQQFPDLHSELNLSSLELGDSALYFCASSVSNLESYTFGSGTRLTVV.